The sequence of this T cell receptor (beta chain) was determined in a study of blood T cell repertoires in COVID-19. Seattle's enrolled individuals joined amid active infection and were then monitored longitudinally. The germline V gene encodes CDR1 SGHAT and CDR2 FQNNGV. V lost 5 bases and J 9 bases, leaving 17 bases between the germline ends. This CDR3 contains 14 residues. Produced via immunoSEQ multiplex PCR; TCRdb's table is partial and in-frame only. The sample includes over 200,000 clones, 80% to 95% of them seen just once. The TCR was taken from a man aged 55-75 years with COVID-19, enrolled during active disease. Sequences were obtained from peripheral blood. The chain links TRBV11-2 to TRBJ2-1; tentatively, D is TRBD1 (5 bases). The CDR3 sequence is CASSPTAGFSEQFF. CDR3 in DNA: TGTGCCAGCAGCCCCACGGCAGGGTTTAGTGAGCAGTTCTTC.